This T cell receptor (beta chain) is drawn from a study of beta chain features in type 1 diabetes listed by TCRdb under 2018. With respect to the entire study: Patients and healthy donors did not differ in mean age, gender distribution, total cell number or subset yield. A total of just under 110,000,000 sorted cells were examined across all samples, and RNA yield correlated strongly with the number of cells per subset. Regulatory and stem cell-like memory subsets were isolated from only 8 patients and roughly 8 healthy donors, whereas naive and central memory subsets came from all 28 donors. The study compared TCRB repertoires of sorted circulating CD4+ T cell subsets between recently diagnosed type 1 diabetes patients and matched healthy donors.

From V the trimming removes 0 bases and from J it removes 5 bases, while the gene matches leave 5 bases of the junction unaccounted for. The germline V gene supplies CDR1 SGHTA and CDR2 FQGTGA. From the cysteine up to the phenylalanine, the CDR3 has a length of 16 residues. The retained sequence is limited to the CDR3, 48 bases, with the frame set at the first base. Study-wide findings and limitations: Shorter templates might have been favored by PCR, but patient and control samples were amplified and corrected together, so both groups would have been affected equally by any skew. Because small numbers of individuals were included in the HLA sub-analyses, any influence of HLA type on TCRB rearrangement was left unresolved. Because cDNA was sequenced instead of genomic DNA, activated cells with high expression could be over-represented, although the groups did not differ in activation or CD3 levels. At VDJ recombination sites, type 1 diabetes patients had fewer insertions and more deleted nucleotides, which implies abnormalities in thymic rearrangement. Type 1 diabetes patients showed a moderate but significant shortening of TCRB CDR3 length in all four CD4+ subsets. The naive, central memory and regulatory TCRB repertoires appeared to resemble one another more closely among patients than among healthy donors.

The High Capacity cDNA Reverse Transcription Kit was used to reverse transcribe all of the isolated RNA, meaning that expressed TCRB transcripts were what got sequenced. Naive, central memory and regulatory T cell samples underwent deep immunoSEQ sequencing, averaging about 3.3 million total reads per sample. Sorted cells were lysed in RLT buffer, and RNA was extracted using DNase-treated RNeasy Micro or Mini kits according to cell number. To prevent cross-contamination, every cell subset was processed on its own, while patient and healthy donor samples were processed together. Using the immunoSEQ multiplex PCR, TCRB sequences were amplified from cDNA into 87-bp fragments spanning the CDR3 region. Amplicons were sequenced on the Illumina HiSeq platform. On the study's bioinformatics: PCR bias was computationally corrected using synthetic template baselines, reads within Hamming distance 2 were collapsed, and singletons that could not be merged were discarded. Reads were aligned to IMGT to assign V, D and J genes, CDR3 length, and insertions or deletions at six rearrangement sites. Within each subset, clonotype counts were normalized to sorted cell number, and only after that were true diversity and Gini coefficients computed with the tcR R package. The overlap coefficient, calculated on TCRB nucleotide sequences, was used to quantify repertoire sharing. This immuneACCESS table, as held by TCRdb, lists in-frame sequences with V and J called but not all clones. Of the missing ones, under half trace to an unresolved V gene in checked studies; the others have no known cause. The V and J calls and clone size were taken over from that table, and D and trimming were inferred from the DNA. For this sample the table gives more than 150,000 clones, of which about 13% were detected only once. About 0.58% of the sample rests with the top ten.

Each donor gave one peripheral blood draw, averaging around 120 mL, which was collected into heparinised tubes. A BD FACSAria II was used to sort naive, central memory, regulatory and stem cell-like memory CD4+ T cells with a panel that included CD45RO, CCR7, CD25, CD127, CD95 and CD27. A purity above 95% was achieved for all sorted populations. PBMCs were isolated immediately by Lymphoprep density gradient centrifugation and stained directly without culture. Samples were stained and sorted in pairs, with one healthy donor and one patient per experiment, so that batch effects were minimized. This clone was seen a few times. This receptor's antigen is unknown. The record has no base qualities; no much larger clone is one base away.

Recombination joined TRBV7-3 with TRBJ2-2, with 8 bases in between that match TRBD1. Sequenced sample: central memory CD4+ T cells from blood. The clonotype originates from a woman aged 18-35 years in good health. The CDR3 reads as follows: CASSLTKDRVTGELFF. The bases are TGTGCCAGCAGCTTAACGAAGGACAGGGTAACCGGGGAGCTGTTTTTT.